This T cell receptor beta chain was retrieved from a study of OX40 agonist ivuxolimab in advanced cancers. Study-wide points: People who partly responded at 0.1-3.0 mg/kg had some of the least clonal expansion seen.

TCRdb's table, derived via immunoSEQ multiplex PCR, lists solely in-frame clones and lacks some. The sample carries some 73,000 clones, 88% recorded once. This CDR3 has 18 amino acids. V lost 4 bases, J lost 3 bases, and 20 bases lay in between. The V gene's germline CDR1 is SGHRS and CDR2 YFSETQ. This clone occurred a few times. Antigen: not known. The sample here was CD4+ or CD8+ T cells sorted from blood, taken in a trial of the OX40 agonist ivuxolimab. The rearrangement links TRBV5-1 to TRBJ2-6; possibly TRBD2 for D (5 bases). The sequence was obtained from an adult with an advanced solid tumor such as melanoma, head and neck, liver or kidney cancer. CDR3 in amino acids: CASSPTPVVRGGANVLTF. The CDR3 DNA sequence: TGCGCCAGCAGCCCGACTCCGGTAGTACGGGGTGGGGCCAACGTCCTGACTTTC.